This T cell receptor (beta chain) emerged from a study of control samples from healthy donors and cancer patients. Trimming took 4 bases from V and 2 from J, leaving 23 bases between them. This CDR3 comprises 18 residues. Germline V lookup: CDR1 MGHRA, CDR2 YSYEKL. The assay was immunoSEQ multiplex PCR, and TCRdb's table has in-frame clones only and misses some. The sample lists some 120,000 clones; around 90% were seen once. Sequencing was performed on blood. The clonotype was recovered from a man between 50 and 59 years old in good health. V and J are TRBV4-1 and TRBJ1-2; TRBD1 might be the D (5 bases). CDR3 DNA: TGCGCCAGCAGCCCCCCCGAAGTGGGGCCTTCGGTAAACTATGGCTACACCTTC. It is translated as CASSPPEVGPSVNYGYTF.